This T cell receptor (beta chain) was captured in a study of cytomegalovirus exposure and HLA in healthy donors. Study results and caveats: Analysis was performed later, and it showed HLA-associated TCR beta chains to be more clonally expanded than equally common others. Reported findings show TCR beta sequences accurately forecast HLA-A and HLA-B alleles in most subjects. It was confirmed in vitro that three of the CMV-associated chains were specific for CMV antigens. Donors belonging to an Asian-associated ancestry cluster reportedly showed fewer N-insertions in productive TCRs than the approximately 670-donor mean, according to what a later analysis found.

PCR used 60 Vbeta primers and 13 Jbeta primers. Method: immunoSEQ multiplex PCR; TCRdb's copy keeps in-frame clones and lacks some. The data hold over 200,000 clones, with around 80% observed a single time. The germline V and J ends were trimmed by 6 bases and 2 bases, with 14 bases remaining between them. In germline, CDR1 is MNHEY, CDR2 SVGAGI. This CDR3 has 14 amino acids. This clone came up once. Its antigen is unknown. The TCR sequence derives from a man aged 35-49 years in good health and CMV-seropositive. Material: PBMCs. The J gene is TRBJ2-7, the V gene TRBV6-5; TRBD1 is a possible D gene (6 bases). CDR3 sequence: CASSLGDTPYEQYF. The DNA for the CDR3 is TGTGCCAGCAGCCTCGGGGACACCCCCTACGAGCAGTACTTC.